The present TCR beta chain was sequenced within a study of blood T cell repertoires in COVID-19. Overall study: Sites in the United States, Italy and Spain provided acute and convalescent COVID-19 samples. T cells, B-cell-depleted T cells, or PBMCs provided the cDNA or gDNA that served as material.

Original handling: The assay estimated nucleated cells by amplifying reference gene primers. Assay used: immunoSEQ multiplex PCR; TCRdb lists only in-frame clones, some missing. The DNA gave D and trimming, while V, J and clone size come from that table. The sample contains 200,000 to 250,000 clones, 92% of which appear only once. The CDR3 has 15 amino acids. V lost 7 bases, J lost 5 bases, and 20 bases lay in between. Germline V CDR1 and CDR2: MDHEN, SYDVKM. The TCR was taken from a man aged 30-40 years with acute or convalescent COVID-19. J is TRBJ2-5 and V is TRBV28; weak D call: TRBD2 (6 bases). Sequenced sample: peripheral blood. CDR3 DNA: TGTGCCAGCAAATTGAGCGGGTTAAACGGGGAGACCCAGTACTTC. Amino acid sequence: CASKLSGLNGETQYF.